These 27 T cell receptor beta chains were sequenced from one sample in a study of T cell responses to AZD1222 COVID-19 vaccine. TCRdb's copy holds only in-frame clones and misses some; the assay was immunoSEQ multiplex PCR. The top ten clones hold about 41% of a sample with under 130,000 clones, around 92% of them seen once. This specimen consisted of peripheral blood, obtained on day 0 of AZD1222 vaccination. These receptors all come from an adult in good health.

V is TRBV18 and J is TRBJ2-2; 12 nucleotides agree with TRBD2. V trimming: 3 bases; J trimming: 5 bases; junction bases outside the gene matches: 4. Germline loops: CDR1 KGHSH, CDR2 LQKENI. The CDR3 contains 16 residues. The CDR3 DNA reads TGTGCCAGCTCACCCTGGACTAGCGGGGTAACCGGGGAGCTGTTTTTT. Translation gives CASSPWTSGVTGELFF. Using reference TRBV18 and TRBJ2-2 for the parts outside the CDR3, the full variable domain is NAGVMQNPRHLVRRRGQEARLRCSPMKGHSHVYWYRQLPEEGLKFMVYLQKENIIDESGMPKERFSAEFPKEGPSILRIQQVVRGDSAAYFCASSPWTSGVTGELFFGEGSRLTVL.

The chain links TRBV6-5 to TRBJ2-7; perhaps TRBD2 as D (6 bases). The CDR3 length is 14 residues. CDR1 and CDR2 from the germline V gene are MNHEY and SVGAGI. Deletions cut 5 bases from V and 6 bases from J, with 17 bases between. The CDR3 DNA reads TGTGCCAGCAGTATAGGGGACTTTTTGGGCGAGCAGTACTTC. It encodes CASSIGDFLGEQYF.

The V call is TRBV19, the J call TRBJ2-5; possibly TRBD1 for D (6 bases). Deletions cut 3 bases from V and 0 bases from J, with 11 bases between. CDR3 length: 15 residues. Germline V gene data show CDR1 as LNHDA and CDR2 as SQIVND (reference sequence). CDR3 bases: TGTGCCAGTAGTATGGATCAGGGGTACCAAGAGACCCAGTACTTC. As protein: CASSMDQGYQETQYF.

This chain links TRBV7-2 with TRBJ2-3; TRBD2 matches 14 bases. The CDR3 has 17 amino acids. Germline trimming cut 5 bases from V and 1 base from J; bases unmatched to any gene: 5. Germline-derived CDR1 and CDR2 are SGHTA and FQGNSA. The CDR3 DNA follows: TGTGCCAGCAGCCCAGGACTAGCGGGAGGCCGCACAGATACGCAGTATTTT. It specifies CASSPGLAGGRTDTQYF.

The chain combines TRBV5-1 with TRBJ2-5; D gene ambiguous. Trimming took 0 bases from V and 1 from J, leaving 13 bases between them. Looked up from germline, CDR1 is SGHRS and CDR2 is YFSETQ. This CDR3 comprises 16 residues. The CDR3 protein is CASSLGSGMAQETQYF. In DNA, the CDR3 is TGCGCCAGCAGCTTGGGGTCGGGTATGGCCCAAGAGACCCAGTACTTC.

This sequence joins TRBV6-2 or TRBV6-3 and TRBJ1-2; 9 bases match TRBD1. With V trimmed by 7 bases and J by 7 bases, 16 bases remained unmatched. This CDR3 region has 16 residues. Germline CDR1 is MNHEY and CDR2 is SVGEGT. CDR3 protein: CASNPESVRDRAGYTF. In DNA form, the CDR3 reads TGTGCCAGCAACCCCGAAAGCGTACGGGACAGGGCTGGCTACACCTTC.

This chain joins TRBV6-4 and TRBJ2-3; possible D gene TRBD2, 6 bases. Germline CDR1 MRHNA, CDR2 SNTAGT. The V end was cut by 4 bases, the J end by 2 bases, with 10 bases between. The CDR3 contains 14 residues. CDR3 loop: CASSGGDPTDTQYF. CDR3 sequence (DNA): TGTGCCAGCAGTGGCGGGGACCCCACAGATACGCAGTATTTT.

This chain uses TRBV11-2 with TRBJ2-1; D is possibly TRBD1 (5 bases). This CDR3 region has 15 residues. Looked up from germline, CDR1 is SGHAT and CDR2 is FQNNGV. V was cut by 1 base and J by 8 bases, with 15 bases left in between. The CDR3 reads CASSLARVGLDEQFF. The CDR3 DNA is TGTGCCAGCAGCTTAGCCAGGGTCGGGTTGGATGAGCAGTTCTTC.

The CDR3 spells CASSSLPLAGTYNEQFF. In DNA, the CDR3 is TGCGCCAGCAGCTCGCTACCCTTAGCGGGAACCTACAATGAGCAGTTCTTC. The V gene is TRBV5-1, the J gene TRBJ2-1; 8 nucleotides align to TRBD2. The V gene's germline CDR1 is SGHRS and CDR2 YFSETQ. The junction had 10 bases not matched to a gene; V was cut back by 3 bases and J by 2 bases. CDR3 length: 17 residues.

The chain combines TRBV7-9 with TRBJ2-7; D gene ambiguous. Trimming cost V 4 bases and J 4 bases, with 20 bases left between them. Per germline, CDR1 SEHNR and CDR2 FQNEAQ (reference sequence). The CDR3 is 16 amino acids. The CDR3 DNA follows: TGTGCCAGCAGCTCTACCAAGAGACCGGCTTCTTACGAGCAGTACTTC. Translating gives CASSSTKRPASYEQYF. Full variable domain (remainder filled in from reference TRBV7-9 and TRBJ2-7): DTGVSQNPRHKITKRGQNVTFRCDPISEHNRLYWYRQTLGQGPEFLTYFQNEAQLEKSRLLSDRFSAERPKGSFSTLEIQRTEQGDSAMYLCASSSTKRPASYEQYFGPGTRLTVT.

The chain has TRBV12-5 and TRBJ2-1; 12 bases align to TRBD2. Germline V gene sequence: CDR1 LGHNT, CDR2 FRNRAP. V dropped 0 bases and J dropped 6; count of bases not matched to a gene: 6. CDR3 length: 17 amino acids. CDR3 amino acids: CASGLVLAGGSGNEQFF. For the CDR3, the DNA is TGTGCTAGTGGTTTGGTACTAGCGGGAGGATCTGGCAATGAGCAGTTCTTC.

This chain uses TRBV6-4 with TRBJ2-3; 9 bases map to TRBD1. The germline gives CDR1 MRHNA, CDR2 SNTAGT. The CDR3 covers 14 residues. V gave up 5 bases and J gave up 1 base; unmatched junction bases: 1. CDR3: CASSRTGGTDTQYF. The CDR3 DNA is TGTGCCAGCAGTCGGACAGGGGGCACAGATACGCAGTATTTT.

The chain links TRBV6-5 to TRBJ2-3; weak D call: TRBD1 (5 bases). Germline V CDR1 and CDR2: MNHEY, SVGAGI. CDR3 size: 13 residues. V gave up 2 bases and J gave up 2 bases, with 5 bases separating them. CDR3 nucleotide sequence: TGTGCCAGCAGTTACGGGGCCACAGATACGCAGTATTTT. Translated, it gives CASSYGATDTQYF.

The rearrangement uses TRBV29-1 and TRBJ1-4, with TRBD1 as a possible D gene (5 bases). V shed 5 bases and J shed 5 bases, with 15 bases lying between them. The CDR3 covers 14 residues. Germline V gene lookup returns CDR1 SQVTM and CDR2 ANQGSEA. The CDR3 region is CSVSSGSWNEKLFF. The CDR3 DNA sequence: TGCAGCGTTTCTTCAGGGTCTTGGAATGAAAAACTGTTTTTT.

This clone was found a few times. The chain recombines TRBV7-9 with TRBJ1-4; 7 bases line up with TRBD1. Trimming removed 3 bases from V and 8 bases from J; junction bases left unmatched: 12. Per germline, CDR1 SEHNR and CDR2 FQNEAQ (reference sequence). The CDR3 contains 16 residues. For the CDR3, the DNA is TGTGCCAGCAGCTTTGCCGGGACAGCCAGCAACGAAAAACTGTTTTTT. Encoded protein: CASSFAGTASNEKLFF.

J is TRBJ2-5 and V is TRBV5-4, with TRBD1 matching over 8 bases. Germline loops: CDR1 SGHNT, CDR2 YYREEE (reference sequence). The J segment lost 13 bases and the V segment lost 4 bases, leaving 15 bases of the junction unmatched. This CDR3 has 14 amino acids. The CDR3 loop is CASSLRDRSHPSYF. The CDR3 DNA sequence: TGTGCCAGCAGCCTCCGGGACAGGTCCCATCCCTCGTACTTC.

This rearrangement joins TRBV24-1 to TRBJ2-7; no definite D call. Between the trimmed V and J ends, which lost 4 bases and 6 bases, there was a span of 15 bases. This CDR3 comprises 14 residues. CDR1 and CDR2 (germline): KGHDR, SFDVKD. In nucleotides, the CDR3 is TGTGCCACCAGTGACCCGATGATCAAGGGCGAGCAGTACTTC. Encoded protein: CATSDPMIKGEQYF.

This clone has only one observation. This chain connects TRBV18 to TRBJ2-1; maybe TRBD2 (5 bases). CDR3 length: 18 residues. Germline assignment: CDR1 KGHSH and CDR2 LQKENI. Trimming stripped 2 bases from V and 3 bases from J, with 20 bases between. CDR3 region: CASSPGRAIVSYYNEQFF. The CDR3 bases are TGTGCCAGCTCACCAGGGCGGGCCATTGTCTCTTACTACAATGAGCAGTTCTTC.

V is TRBV23-1 and J is TRBJ2-1; the D gene is possibly TRBD2 (6 bases). TRBV23-1 is an open reading frame whose function is uncertain. The V end lost 2 bases, the J end lost 7 bases, and 18 bases lay between the germline ends. The CDR3 spans 16 residues. CDR3 region: CASSQAHGRVRNEQFF. As DNA, the CDR3 is TGCGCCAGCAGTCAAGCCCACGGGAGAGTGAGGAATGAGCAGTTCTTC.

The J gene is TRBJ1-6, the V gene TRBV5-8; weak D call: TRBD1 (6 bases). Trimming left V 8 bases short and J 6 bases short, with 15 bases between. The CDR3 is made up of 14 amino acids. Germline values: CDR1 SGHTS, CDR2 YDEGEE. Here the CDR3 reads CARSWPGANSPLHF. The DNA of the CDR3 is TGTGCCAGGTCATGGCCGGGGGCTAATTCACCCCTCCACTTT.

CDR3 residues: CASSGDGTIGQGYTF. CDR3 nucleotide sequence: TGTGCCAGCAGCGGAGACGGGACCATCGGCCAGGGCTACACCTTC. This chain connects TRBV5-6 to TRBJ1-2, with a possible D match to TRBD1 (5 bases). This CDR3 has 15 amino acids. Per the germline V gene, CDR1 is SGHDT and CDR2 is YYEEEE. Between the trimmed V and J ends, which lost 4 bases and 8 bases, there was a span of 21 bases.

This rearrangement joins TRBV9 to TRBJ2-2, with 7 bases fitting TRBD2. V shed 3 bases, J shed 6 bases, and the junction held 5 bases outside the gene matches. The germline CDR1 and CDR2 sequences are SGDLS and YYNGEE. The CDR3 contains 14 residues. CDR3 sequence reads: CASSDTLAAGELFF. Written as DNA, the CDR3 is TGTGCCAGCAGCGATACGCTAGCGGCCGGGGAGCTGTTTTTT. The complete variable domain, with remaining parts taken from reference TRBV9 and TRBJ2-2, reads DSGVTQTPKHLITATGQRVTLRCSPRSGDLSVYWYQQSLDQGLQFLIQYYNGEERAKGNILERFSAQQFPDLHSELNLSSLELGDSALYFCASSDTLAAGELFFGEGSRLTVL.

V gene TRBV9 combines with J gene TRBJ1-4; 9 nucleotides align to TRBD1. The CDR3 has 17 amino acids. Germline CDR1 is SGDLS and CDR2 is YYNGEE. With 3 bases clipped from V and 7 bases from J, the junction kept 13 bases outside the gene matches. In nucleotides, the CDR3 is TGTGCCAGCAGCGGATCGACAGGGGGAGCCCTGCCTGAAAAACTGTTTTTT. This codes for CASSGSTGGALPEKLFF. The full variable domain, with the rest looked up from reference TRBV9 and TRBJ1-4, is DSGVTQTPKHLITATGQRVTLRCSPRSGDLSVYWYQQSLDQGLQFLIQYYNGEERAKGNILERFSAQQFPDLHSELNLSSLELGDSALYFCASSGSTGGALPEKLFFGSGTQLSVL.

This clone was seen once. The chain recombines TRBV24-1 with TRBJ2-5; the D is unclear. Germline CDR1 KGHDR, CDR2 SFDVKD. Trimming removed 3 bases at V and 3 bases at J, with 13 bases between. CDR3 length: 15 amino acids. CDR3 protein: CATSDARRAEETQYF. CDR3 bases: TGTGCCACCAGTGATGCCCGGAGAGCAGAAGAGACCCAGTACTTC.

This chain uses TRBV12-5 with TRBJ2-5, with D tentatively TRBD2 (6 bases). Trimming removed 6 bases from V and 2 bases from J, with 10 bases in between. The CDR3 loop spans 13 amino acids. CDR1 and CDR2 from the germline V gene are LGHNT and FRNRAP. This chain's CDR3 is CASGEGEQETQYF. Here the CDR3 DNA reads TGTGCTAGTGGGGAGGGTGAGCAAGAGACCCAGTACTTC.

This chain links TRBV6-5 with TRBJ1-2, with 11 bases aligning to TRBD1. There are 15 residues in the CDR3. J lost 6 bases, V lost 2 bases, and 5 bases had no gene match. Germline V gives CDR1 MNHEY, CDR2 SVGAGI. DNA for the CDR3: TGTGCCAGCAGTTACGCCCCGGGACAGGGGGATGGCTACACCTTC. Its translation is CASSYAPGQGDGYTF.

This sequence joins TRBV7-8 and TRBJ2-3, with D possibly TRBD2 on 6 matching bases. Trimming cost V 5 bases and J 2 bases, with 17 bases left between them. CDR3 length equals 16 residues. Germline lookup yields CDR1 SGHVS and CDR2 FQNEAQ. CDR3 residues: CASSGGLILVTDTQYF. DNA of the CDR3: TGTGCCAGCAGCGGAGGACTAATTCTGGTCACAGATACGCAGTATTTT.